The next 29 T cell receptor beta chains were all read from a single sample in a study of shared clonotypes between healthy human individuals. TCRdb's table, derived via immunoSEQ multiplex PCR, lists solely in-frame clones and lacks some. Here the sample spans 450,000 to 550,000 clones, approximately 85% being singletons. The sample consisted of PBMCs. The receptor source for this set is a woman between 35 and 50 years old in good health. Some clones in this sample may be carry-over from other donors' samples.

The chain joins TRBV30 to TRBJ1-5, with D maybe TRBD1 (5 bases). Per germline, CDR1 GTSNPN and CDR2 SVGIG (reference sequence). The CDR3 runs to 17 residues. V shed 1 base and J shed 0 bases, with 16 bases lying between them. The CDR3 DNA follows: TGTGCCTGGAGTGCGGTCCGGGGCGGATATAGCAATCAGCCCCAGCATTTT. Its protein is CAWSAVRGGYSNQPQHF.

The V and J genes are TRBV27 and TRBJ2-7; D is perhaps TRBD1 or TRBD2 (5 bases each). The V gene's germline CDR1 is MNHEY and CDR2 SMNVEV (reference sequence). V dropped 6 bases and J dropped 2 bases, with 11 bases sitting between them. The CDR3 has 13 amino acids. The CDR3 here is CASSRRGPYEQYF. DNA of the CDR3: TGTGCCAGCAGCCGCCGGGGCCCCTACGAGCAGTACTTC.

The chain joins TRBV25-1 to TRBJ2-7; D is perhaps TRBD1 (5 bases). Trimming stripped 4 bases from V and 6 bases from J, with 7 bases between. The CDR3 is 11 residues long. Germline V gene lookup returns CDR1 MGHDK and CDR2 SYGVNS. CDR3 nucleotides: TGTGCCAGCAGTGCCAGGGCCGAGCAGTACTTC. Translating it yields CASSARAEQYF.

The chain has TRBV29-1 and TRBJ1-1, with TRBD1 as a possible D gene (5 bases). Deletions cut 7 bases from V and 1 base from J, with 25 bases between. The CDR3 consists of 17 residues. Germline V gene data show CDR1 as SQVTM and CDR2 as ANQGSEA. In DNA form, the CDR3 reads TGCAGCGCCCTAGGGGCCCGCCGGGTGAGAGGGAACACTGAAGCTTTCTTT. It codes for CSALGARRVRGNTEAFF.

V gene TRBV7-3 combines with J gene TRBJ2-1; TRBD2 might be the D (6 bases). Germline CDR1 and CDR2: SGHTA and FQGTGA. The length of the CDR3 is 13 residues. V was clipped by 6 bases and J by 6 bases, with 12 bases between them. The CDR3 region is CASSSGNSNEQFF. The CDR3 region has the DNA TGTGCCAGCAGTAGCGGCAACTCCAATGAGCAGTTCTTC.

The V and J genes are TRBV28 and TRBJ2-1; D assignment may be TRBD1 or TRBD2 (6 bases each). CDR1 and CDR2 (germline): MDHEN, SYDVKM. Trimming shortened V by 7 bases and J by 4 bases, and 14 bases separated the two germline ends. The CDR3 length is 14 residues. This CDR3 is CASTLGGSYNEQFF. CDR3 DNA sequence: TGTGCCAGCACCCTCGGGGGCAGTTACAATGAGCAGTTCTTC. Full variable domain (rest looked up from reference TRBV28 and TRBJ2-1): DVKVTQSSRYLVKRTGEKVFLECVQDMDHENMFWYRQDPGLGLRLIYFSYDVKMKEKGDIPEGYSVSREKKERFSLILESASTNQTSMYLCASTLGGSYNEQFFGPGTRLTVL.

On this clone itself: This sample also contains other DNA sequences that code for the same CDR3. The rearrangement uses TRBV14 and TRBJ2-7, with D hard to call. Germline lookup yields CDR1 SGHDN and CDR2 FVKESK. The CDR3 contains 13 residues. V was cut by 1 base and J by 0 bases, with 4 bases left in between. CDR3: CASSQGNSYEQYF. CDR3 DNA sequence: TGTGCCAGCAGCCAAGGGAACTCCTACGAGCAGTACTTC.

The chain recombines TRBV28 with TRBJ2-7; TRBD1 aligns across 11 bases. There are 17 residues in the CDR3. With 4 bases clipped from V and 5 bases from J, the junction kept 13 bases outside the gene matches. Germline CDR1 is MDHEN and CDR2 is SYDVKM. The CDR3 loop is CASSWAGQGASKHEQYF. CDR3 sequence (DNA): TGTGCCAGCAGTTGGGCCGGACAGGGGGCAAGTAAACACGAGCAGTACTTC.

V is TRBV19 and J is TRBJ1-2, with D maybe TRBD1 (5 bases). Germline V CDR1 and CDR2: LNHDA, SQIVND (reference sequence). The CDR3 loop spans 15 amino acids. V lost 7 bases and J lost 0, with 15 bases in between. CDR3 DNA: TGTGCCAGTACCACCAGACAGAAAGCTAACTATGGCTACACCTTC. Translation: CASTTRQKANYGYTF.

This chain joins TRBV30 and TRBJ2-1; 7 bases are a match to TRBD2. Germline lookup yields CDR1 GTSNPN and CDR2 SVGIG (reference sequence). CDR3 length: 16 amino acids. V dropped 0 bases and J dropped 7; count of bases not matched to a gene: 12. The CDR3, as DNA: TGTGCCTGGAGTGTTGTTGCGGGAGCCAGACTGAATGAGCAGTTCTTC. Its protein is CAWSVVAGARLNEQFF.

This chain uses TRBV9 with TRBJ2-5; TRBD1 matches 9 bases. The junction had 12 bases not matched to a gene; V was cut back by 4 bases and J by 5 bases. Germline loops: CDR1 SGDLS, CDR2 YYNGEE. There are 16 residues in the CDR3. The CDR3 spells CASSIGTGSIGETQYF. Here the CDR3 DNA reads TGTGCCAGCAGCATCGGGACAGGGAGTATAGGGGAGACCCAGTACTTC. The full variable domain, completed using reference TRBV9 and TRBJ2-5, is DSGVTQTPKHLITATGQRVTLRCSPRSGDLSVYWYQQSLDQGLQFLIQYYNGEERAKGNILERFSAQQFPDLHSELNLSSLELGDSALYFCASSIGTGSIGETQYFGPGTRLLVL.

Comments on this clone: One junction end disagrees with the germline gene, perhaps due to a read error. The CDR3 is CASSAENSGANVLTF. The DNA of the CDR3 is TGTGCCAGCAGTGCGGAGAACTCTGGGGCCAACGTCCTGACTTTC. The chain employs TRBV10-3 and TRBJ2-6; no clear D. This CDR3 is built from 15 residues. Germline V gene lookup returns CDR1 ENHRY and CDR2 SYGVKD.

This rearrangement joins TRBV5-1 to TRBJ1-4, with 9 bases aligning to TRBD1. J gave up 6 bases and V 1 base, and 4 bases lay outside the gene matches. The CDR3 consists of 15 residues. Germline CDR1 and CDR2: SGHRS and YFSETQ. The CDR3 protein is CASSLTGGLDEKLFF. The CDR3 DNA reads as TGCGCCAGCAGCTTGACAGGGGGCCTGGATGAAAAACTGTTTTTT.

The chain couples TRBV10-3 to TRBJ2-7, with D hard to call. Trimming removed 4 bases at V and 5 bases at J, with 6 bases between. Germline V lookup: CDR1 ENHRY, CDR2 SYGVKD. The CDR3 consists of 11 residues. CDR3 sequence (DNA): TGTGCCATCAGTGCAGGTGACGAGCAGTACTTC. Its translation: CAISAGDEQYF.

The genes are TRBV5-6 and TRBJ1-4; 8 bases agree with TRBD1. This CDR3 spans 14 amino acids. Unmatched junction bases numbered 10, after V lost 4 bases and J lost 11 bases. CDR1 SGHDT and CDR2 YYEEEE come from the germline V gene. CDR3 in DNA: TGTGCCAGCAGCCCGACAGGGGCCGGGTTGAAACTGTTTTTT. Translating it yields CASSPTGAGLKLFF.

The rearrangement uses TRBV9 and TRBJ1-1, with 8 bases fitting TRBD1. V shed 6 bases and J 1 base; nucleotides not matched to a gene: 5. CDR1 and CDR2 (germline): SGDLS, YYNGEE. This CDR3 has 14 residues. This chain's CDR3 is CASTKTGANTEAFF. The CDR3 DNA reads TGTGCCAGCACTAAGACAGGGGCGAACACTGAAGCTTTCTTT.

J is TRBJ2-6 and V is TRBV29-1; tentatively, D is TRBD1 or TRBD2 (6 bases each). The CDR3 is 14 amino acids. The V and J ends lost 7 bases and 3 bases respectively, with 13 bases between them. Looked up from germline, CDR1 is SQVTM and CDR2 is ANQGSEA. The CDR3 DNA is TGCAGCGCCGCTAGGGGGGTTGGGGCCAACGTCCTGACTTTC. Protein sequence: CSAARGVGANVLTF.

This clone occurred once. This CDR3 is CASSLRGQYEQYF. The CDR3 coding sequence is TGTGCCAGCAGCTTAAGGGGACAGTACGAGCAGTACTTC. V gene TRBV7-8 combines with J gene TRBJ2-7, with 7 bases aligning to TRBD1. From germline, CDR1 is SGHVS and CDR2 FQNEAQ. The CDR3 runs to 13 residues. The junction had 2 bases not matched to a gene; V was cut back by 2 bases and J by 4 bases.

This chain connects TRBV6-1 to TRBJ1-4; 7 bases are a match to TRBD1. The CDR3 totals 15 residues. Germline CDR1 reads MNHNS; CDR2 reads SASEGT. J lost 10 bases, V lost 0 bases, and 8 bases had no gene match. CDR3 sequence (DNA): TGTGCCAGCAGTGAAGCGGGACAGCCTCCTCGAAAACTGTTTTTT. Translated: CASSEAGQPPRKLFF.

This chain connects TRBV7-9 to TRBJ1-4, with 7 bases matching TRBD1. The CDR3 loop spans 15 amino acids. CDR1 is SEHNR and CDR2 is FQNEAQ in the germline V gene (reference sequence). Trimming removed 7 bases from V and 8 bases from J; junction bases left unmatched: 13. The DNA of the CDR3 is TGTGCCAGCACCACAGGGGTACAGGGAAGGGAAAAACTGTTTTTT. This encodes CASTTGVQGREKLFF.

J is TRBJ2-1 and V is TRBV2, with 8 bases aligning to TRBD2. This CDR3 spans 15 amino acids. Looked up from germline, CDR1 is SNHLY and CDR2 is FYNNEI. V was pared by 4 bases and J by 3 bases, with 5 bases of the junction left unmatched. The CDR3 bases are TGTGCCAGCAGTGTAGGGGGACTAGTCTACAATGAGCAGTTCTTC. Translated: CASSVGGLVYNEQFF.

The chain employs TRBV28 and TRBJ1-1, with 9 bases fitting TRBD1. Unmatched junction bases numbered 18, after V lost 3 bases and J lost 1 base. Germline-derived CDR1 and CDR2 are MDHEN and SYDVKM. There are 20 residues in the CDR3. CDR3 residues: CASSFPSIALQGARNTEAFF. The CDR3 nucleotides are TGTGCCAGCAGTTTCCCCTCGATCGCGCTACAGGGGGCGCGGAACACTGAAGCTTTCTTT.

The chain carries TRBV18 and TRBJ2-3; the match to TRBD2 covers 14 bases. Germline V lookup: CDR1 KGHSH, CDR2 LQKENI. There are 16 residues in the CDR3. V lost 2 bases, J lost 4 bases, and 2 bases stayed unmatched. The CDR3 nucleotides read TGTGCCAGCTCACCAGGGGGACTAGCGGGAGCAGATACGCAGTATTTT. Protein sequence: CASSPGGLAGADTQYF.

V usage is TRBV16 and J usage is TRBJ2-7, with unresolved D. The CDR3 runs 12 residues. V shed 4 bases and J shed 9 bases, with 13 bases lying between them. CDR1 is KGHSY, CDR2 FQNENV, per germline. DNA of the CDR3: TGTGCCAGCAGCCCCCAGGTGTCAATGCAGTACTTC. Translation gives CASSPQVSMQYF.

The chain uses TRBV2 and TRBJ2-7; D gene unclear. This CDR3 has 11 amino acids. V dropped 8 bases and J dropped 2 bases, with 7 bases sitting between them. Germline V gene lookup returns CDR1 SNHLY and CDR2 FYNNEI. This CDR3 is CASADPYEQYF. In DNA, the CDR3 is TGTGCCAGCGCGGACCCCTACGAGCAGTACTTC.

This clone occurred once. The chain employs TRBV28 and TRBJ2-5; TRBD1 agrees at 12 bases. This CDR3 contains 18 residues. CDR1 is MDHEN, CDR2 SYDVKM, per germline. J lost 4 bases, V lost 5 bases, and 14 bases had no gene match. Written as DNA, the CDR3 is TGTGCCAGCAGTATTTGGGGGCCCCGGGACAGGGGGCCAGAGACCCAGTACTTC. This encodes CASSIWGPRDRGPETQYF.

The CDR3 nucleotides are TGCGCCAGCAGCCAGAGACAGTCCTATGGCTACACCTTC. Residues: CASSQRQSYGYTF. J is TRBJ1-2 and V is TRBV4-3, with a possible D match to TRBD1 (5 bases). V gave up 3 bases and J gave up 4 bases, with 9 bases separating them. CDR3 length equals 13 residues. CDR1 and CDR2 (germline): LGHNA, YSLEER.

This clone was counted a few times. V gene TRBV28 combines with J gene TRBJ1-6; D remains unclear. CDR3 size: 13 residues. V dropped 3 bases and J dropped 9 bases, with 9 bases sitting between them. CDR1 MDHEN and CDR2 SYDVKM come from the germline V gene. CDR3: CASSLRNVSPLHF. The CDR3 region has the DNA TGTGCCAGCAGTTTGCGGAACGTTTCACCCCTCCACTTT.

On this clone itself: The DNA is omitted, as the CDR3 cannot be located on it reliably, and the CDR3 follows TCRdb's listing. This chain connects TRBV21-1 to TRBJ2-7; the D call in the table, TRBD1, was not verified against the DNA. TRBV21-1 is reported as a pseudogene. The CDR3 region is 17 residues in length, termini included. CDR3 loop: CASSKGVVGTGSNEQYF.